This entry is about one T cell receptor beta chain. The data stem from a study of blood T cell repertoires in COVID-19. The CDR3 is 15 amino acids. Germline CDR1 is SGDLS and CDR2 is YYNGEE. The ends were cut back, 0 bases at V and 6 bases at J, with 12 bases in the middle. Original processing methods: The authors estimated nucleated cell counts from reference gene primer amplification. Data came from immunoSEQ multiplex PCR; TCRdb stores just in-frame clones and leaves some out. V and J calls and clone size are as listed in that table; D and trimming were resolved from the DNA. Among some 60,000 clones listed, over 80% were seen once.

The material sequenced was peripheral blood. The chain couples TRBV9 to TRBJ2-2, with a possible D match to TRBD1 (5 bases). The clonotype comes from an elderly woman with acute or convalescent COVID-19. The CDR3 loop reads CASSVGGVTAGELFF. The DNA for the CDR3 is TGTGCCAGCAGCGTAGGGGGCGTGACCGCCGGGGAGCTGTTTTTT.